The T cell receptor beta chain described here comes from a study of T-cell memory formation after mild COVID-19. The wider study: TCR clustering was largely donor specific.

Germline CDR1 and CDR2: SGHTA and FQGNSA. The CDR3 runs 17 residues. With 1 base clipped from V and 4 bases from J, the junction kept 4 bases outside the gene matches. TCRdb analysed the 5' RACE reads with MiXCR anew, one entry per CDR3 protein. The sample yields approximately 500,000 distinct CDR3 sequences, 20% to 30% seen once. J is TRBJ2-5 and V is TRBV7-2; 15 nucleotides agree with TRBD2. The source material was PBMCs or a T cell subset sorted from them (not recorded which). This TCR was sampled from an adult woman who had mild COVID-19 (a few samples of this study predate the infection). Cell type and time point are not known. This chain's CDR3 is CASSLGTSGGAGETQYF. The CDR3 region has the DNA TGTGCCAGCAGCTTAGGGACTAGCGGGGGGGCCGGAGAGACCCAGTACTTC.